The T cell receptor beta chain described here comes from a study of CD8 T cells in Susac syndrome. Those who served as multiple sclerosis controls were treatment-naive patients with stable or active relapsing-remitting disease. As regards this clonotype: As yet, its antigen is unknown.

Random hexamers were used to reverse transcribe roughly 0.45 to 1 ug of RNA. Amplification of the TCR beta CDR3 was carried out by immunoSEQ multiplex PCR, which spanned a total of 54 Vbeta and 13 Jbeta segments. TCRdb reanalysed the immunoSEQ multiplex PCR reads using MiXCR and keeps one entry per CDR3 protein. This repertoire shows 200,000 or so distinct CDR3 sequences, about 95% found once; its top ten account for about 0.09%. Whole-study results and caveats: The authors acknowledged that the study's TCR sequencing and HLA analysis involved relatively few individuals.

The sequence was collected from a human donor with multiple sclerosis. The specimen sequenced was CD4+ T cells from PBMCs.

This chain's CDR3 is CATSDARGGGWNEQFF. The DNA for the CDR3 is TGTGCCACCAGTGACGCAAGGGGGGGAGGGTGGAATGAGCAGTTCTTC. The chain employs TRBV24-1 and TRBJ2-1, with a tentative D call TRBD2 (7 bases). The CDR3 totals 16 residues. Germline CDR1 KGHDR, CDR2 SFDVKD. Trimming took 4 bases from V and 7 from J, leaving 19 bases between them.